This record concerns one T cell receptor beta chain sequence. Its specificity is unknown. The CDR3 consists of 15 residues. The ends lost 6 bases at V and 3 bases at J; junction bases unmatched: 9. Germline loops: CDR1 MNHEY, CDR2 SVGAGI. This sample is drawn from a study of T cell repertoires in cytomegalovirus infection. At the level of the study: Indicated by public TCR beta signatures were CMV infection and matching HLA type.

Each CDR3 protein is one row after TCRdb ran MiXCR on the reads. Here the sample spans 200,000 to 250,000 distinct CDR3 sequences, roughly two fifths being singletons. The chain has TRBV6-5 and TRBJ2-7, with 9 bases matching TRBD2. The clonotype was recovered from a human donor in good health (CMV status not recorded). Some clones in this sample may be carry-over from other donors' samples. The sequencing here drew on CD8+ T cells from cultured PBMCs, taken from culture after CMV antigen stimulation. The CDR3 nucleotides read TGTGCCAGCAGCCCCGGGGTTAGCGGGAGCTACGAGCAGTACTTC. Translation gives CASSPGVSGSYEQYF.